This T cell receptor (beta chain) was identified in a study of T cell repertoires in cytomegalovirus infection. Study as a whole: As its CMV epitopes, the study selected recently identified HLA-C-restricted and well-studied HLA-B-restricted targets. Public signatures in TCR beta pointed to CMV infection and matching HLA type. Findings of the study overall: Carriers of CMV and the relevant HLA type were discriminated by public TCR beta frequency. The ex vivo response showed dominance by HLA-C-restricted CMV-specific TCR beta clonotypes.

A note on this clonotype: The antigen remains undetermined.

This CDR3 region has 16 residues. Deletions cut 6 bases from V and 1 base from J, with 19 bases between. CDR1 is MNHEY, CDR2 SVGEGT, per germline. In TCRdb, the reads were re-called with MiXCR into one record per CDR3 protein. The sample records about 160,000 distinct CDR3 sequences, about a fifth being singletons. The specimen was CD8+ T cells from cultured PBMCs, collected from culture after CMV antigen stimulation. This chain joins TRBV6-2 or TRBV6-3 and TRBJ2-7; D gene unclear. The source is a human donor in good health (CMV status not recorded). Some clones in this sample may be carry-over from other donors' samples. The CDR3 sequence: CASSPLVTAKSYEQYF. CDR3 bases: TGTGCCAGCAGCCCGCTGGTCACAGCGAAATCCTACGAGCAGTACTTC.